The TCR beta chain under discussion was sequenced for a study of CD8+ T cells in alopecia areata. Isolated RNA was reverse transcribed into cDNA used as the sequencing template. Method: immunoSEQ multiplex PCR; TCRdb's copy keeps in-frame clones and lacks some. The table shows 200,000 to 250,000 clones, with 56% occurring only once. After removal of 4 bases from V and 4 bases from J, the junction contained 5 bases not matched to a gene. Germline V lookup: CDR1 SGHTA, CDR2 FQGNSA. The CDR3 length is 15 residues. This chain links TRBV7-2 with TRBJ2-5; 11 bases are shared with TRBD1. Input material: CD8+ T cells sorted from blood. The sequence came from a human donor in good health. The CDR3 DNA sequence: TGTGCCAGCAGCTACTGGACAGGGGGCATAGAGACCCAGTACTTC. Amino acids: CASSYWTGGIETQYF.